Each of the 16 T cell receptor beta chains below was sequenced from the same sample in a study of T cells in Graves' hyperthyroidism and ophthalmopathy. It was RNA transcripts that yielded the amplified TCR beta CDR3 regions. RT-PCR in the first round (using the HTBI primer set) targeted the TCR CDR3. TCRdb recomputed calls from the multiplex PCR reads with MiXCR, one row per CDR3 protein. The sample yields 650,000 to 750,000 distinct CDR3 sequences, less than 15% seen once. What was sequenced was blood. The receptors were sampled from a woman under 30 with Graves' hyperthyroidism.

This clonotype has ten or more counts. This rearrangement joins TRBV18 to TRBJ1-1; tentative D call: TRBD1 (6 bases). V shed 7 bases and J shed 5 bases, with 14 bases lying between them. In germline, CDR1 is KGHSH, CDR2 LQKENI. There are 13 residues in the CDR3. The DNA for the CDR3 is TGTGCCAGCTTTCAAGGGGGTTCGACTGAAGCTTTCTTT. Encoded protein: CASFQGGSTEAFF.

This clonotype was counted at least ten times. The chain uses TRBV6-1 and TRBJ2-2; 12 bases map to TRBD2. Germline V lookup: CDR1 MNHNS, CDR2 SASEGT. There are 16 residues in the CDR3. V lost 5 bases to trimming and J lost 7 bases; unmatched junction nucleotides: 8. As DNA, the CDR3 is TGTGCCAGCAGTACCAGACTAGCGGGAGTGGGCGGGGAGCTGTTTTTT. This codes for CASSTRLAGVGGELFF.

This clonotype was seen at least ten times. This chain uses TRBV5-5 with TRBJ2-1; 10 bases match TRBD2. With 3 bases clipped from V and 6 bases from J, the junction kept 15 bases outside the gene matches. There are 18 residues in the CDR3. Germline CDR1 reads SGHKS; CDR2 reads YYEKEE (reference sequence). This CDR3 reads CASSSRGWTSGYGNEQFF. As DNA, the CDR3 is TGTGCCAGCAGCTCCCGAGGTTGGACTAGCGGATATGGCAATGAGCAGTTCTTC.

The chain employs TRBV6-1 and TRBJ2-4; D tentatively reads TRBD1 or TRBD2 (5 bases each). Germline assignment: CDR1 MNHNS and CDR2 SASEGT. This CDR3 spans 14 amino acids. V lost 3 bases and J 14 bases, leaving 20 bases between the germline ends. CDR3 coding DNA: TGTGCCAGCAGTGAGACGGGACCCCTACCCGGGAAGTACTTC. The encoded protein is CASSETGPLPGKYF.

V and J are TRBV29-1 and TRBJ2-3; 12 bases agree with TRBD2. V dropped 3 bases and J dropped 5; count of bases not matched to a gene: 9. The CDR3 length is 16 residues. Germline values: CDR1 SQVTM, CDR2 ANQGSEA. CDR3 protein: CSVEGLAGPGEDTQYF. CDR3 DNA sequence: TGCAGCGTTGAGGGACTAGCGGGCCCCGGCGAAGATACGCAGTATTTT.

The chain couples TRBV6-5 to TRBJ1-6; D is possibly TRBD1 (6 bases). CDR1 and CDR2 (germline): MNHEY, SVGAGI. The CDR3 is 15 residues long. The ends were cut back, 2 bases at V and 10 bases at J, with 15 bases in the middle. This CDR3 reads CASSYPDSSWSPLHF. For the CDR3, the DNA is TGTGCCAGCAGTTACCCGGACAGTTCCTGGTCACCCCTCCACTTT.

This clonotype was observed many times. The chain uses TRBV2 and TRBJ2-3; 7 bases agree with TRBD2. CDR3 length: 15 amino acids. V was pared by 8 bases and J by 3 bases, with 11 bases of the junction left unmatched. Germline loops: CDR1 SNHLY, CDR2 FYNNEI. The CDR3 here is CASPVAGEATDTQYF. CDR3 DNA: TGTGCCAGCCCTGTGGCGGGAGAGGCGACAGATACGCAGTATTTT.

The chain combines TRBV25-1 with TRBJ1-5, with TRBD1 identical over 7 bases. CDR3 length: 15 residues. V gave up 4 bases and J gave up 3 bases; unmatched junction bases: 6. In germline, CDR1 is MGHDK, CDR2 SYGVNS. CDR3 amino acids: CASSGFDRANQPQHF. The CDR3 DNA is TGTGCCAGCAGTGGATTCGACAGGGCCAATCAGCCCCAGCATTTT.

This clonotype has just a few counts. The chain combines TRBV5-6 with TRBJ2-1; 10 bases fit TRBD2. Germline assignment: CDR1 SGHDT and CDR2 YYEEEE. Trimming cost V 3 bases and J 2 bases; bases outside gene matches: 5. CDR3 length: 16 amino acids. CDR3 sequence reads: CASSSAGGAPYNEQFF. Written as DNA, the CDR3 is TGTGCCAGCAGCTCAGCGGGAGGGGCTCCCTACAATGAGCAGTTCTTC.

Only one count was recorded for this clonotype. The rearrangement uses TRBV29-1 and TRBJ2-2, with D unclear. The CDR3 runs 13 residues. Germline V CDR1 and CDR2: SQVTM, ANQGSEA. Trimming pared 6 bases from V and 6 bases from J, leaving 14 bases between. CDR3 nucleotide sequence: TGCAGCGTCGGAATGACGGGTTCCGGGGAGCTGTTTTTT. Translation gives CSVGMTGSGELFF.

This clonotype occurred many times. The chain employs TRBV11-2 and TRBJ2-7; the match to TRBD2 covers 9 bases. J gave up 0 bases and V 0 bases, and 12 bases lay outside the gene matches. CDR3 size: 19 residues. The germline V gene encodes CDR1 SGHAT and CDR2 FQNNGV. CDR3 bases: TGTGCCAGCAGCTTAGAACTGGGACTAGCCACGAGCCGCTCCTACGAGCAGTACTTC. As protein: CASSLELGLATSRSYEQYF.

In this sample, this clonotype turned up a few times. This sequence joins TRBV27 and TRBJ1-1, with D uncertain. The CDR3 runs to 15 residues. Germline loops: CDR1 MNHEY, CDR2 SMNVEV (reference sequence). V gave up 3 bases and J gave up 2 bases, with 13 bases separating them. CDR3: CASSFRGRFNTEAFF. The DNA of the CDR3 is TGTGCCAGCAGTTTTCGAGGGCGGTTTAACACTGAAGCTTTCTTT.

The chain uses TRBV10-2 and TRBJ2-2, with 10 bases identical to TRBD2. The CDR3 totals 15 residues. Germline loops: CDR1 WSHSY, CDR2 SAAADI. The V segment lost 8 bases and the J segment 2 bases; nucleotides outside the gene matches: 5. Here the CDR3 DNA reads TGCGCCAGCGGCAGGACTAGCGGAAACACCGGGGAGCTGTTTTTT. Translated, it gives CASGRTSGNTGELFF.

This clonotype was picked up many times. CDR3 residues: CSARAGFTYEQYF. The CDR3 DNA follows: TGCAGTGCTAGAGCTGGGTTTACCTACGAGCAGTACTTC. This sequence joins TRBV20-1 and TRBJ2-7; D is unclear. The CDR3 length is 13 residues. The germline gives CDR1 DFQATT, CDR2 SNEGSKA (reference sequence). V lost 1 base and J 2 bases, leaving 9 bases between the germline ends.

CDR3: CASSSGLYGEQFF. CDR3 bases: TGTGCCAGCAGCTCGGGACTCTATGGTGAGCAGTTCTTC. The chain has TRBV5-5 and TRBJ2-1; TRBD2 is a possible D gene (6 bases). Germline V gene data show CDR1 as SGHKS and CDR2 as YYEKEE (reference sequence). The CDR3 runs 13 residues. V shed 3 bases and J shed 9 bases, with 13 bases lying between them.

In this sample, this clonotype turned up many times. The chain has TRBV28 and TRBJ2-7; D unresolved. The germline gives CDR1 MDHEN, CDR2 SYDVKM. This CDR3 has 15 amino acids. Between the trimmed V and J ends, which lost 2 bases and 2 bases, there was a span of 13 bases. The CDR3 here is CASSLPSQSAYEQYF. CDR3 nucleotide sequence: TGTGCCAGCAGTTTACCAAGTCAGTCCGCCTACGAGCAGTACTTC.